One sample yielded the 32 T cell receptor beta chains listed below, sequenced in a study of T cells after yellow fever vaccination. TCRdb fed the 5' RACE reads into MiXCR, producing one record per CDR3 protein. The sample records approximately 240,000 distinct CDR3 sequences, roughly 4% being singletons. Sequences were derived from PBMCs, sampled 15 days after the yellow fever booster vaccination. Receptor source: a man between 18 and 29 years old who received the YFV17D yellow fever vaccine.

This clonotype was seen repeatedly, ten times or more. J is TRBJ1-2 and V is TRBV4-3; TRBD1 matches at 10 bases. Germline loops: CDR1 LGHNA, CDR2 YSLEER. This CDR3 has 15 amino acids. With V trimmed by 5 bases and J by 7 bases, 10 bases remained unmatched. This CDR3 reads CASSRPGQGNGGYTF. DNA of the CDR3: TGCGCCAGCAGCAGGCCGGGACAGGGGAACGGTGGCTACACCTTC.

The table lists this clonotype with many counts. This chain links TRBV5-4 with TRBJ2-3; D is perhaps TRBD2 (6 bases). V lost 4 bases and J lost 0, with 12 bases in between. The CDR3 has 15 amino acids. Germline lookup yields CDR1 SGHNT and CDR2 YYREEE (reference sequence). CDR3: CASSPRDFSTDTQYF. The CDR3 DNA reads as TGTGCCAGCAGCCCCCGGGACTTCAGCACAGATACGCAGTATTTT.

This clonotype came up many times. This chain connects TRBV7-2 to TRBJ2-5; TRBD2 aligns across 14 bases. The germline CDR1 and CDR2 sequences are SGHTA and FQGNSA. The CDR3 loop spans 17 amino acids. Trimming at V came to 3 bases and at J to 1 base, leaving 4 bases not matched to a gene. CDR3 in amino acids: CASSFQGTSGGQETQYF. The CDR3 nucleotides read TGTGCCAGCAGCTTCCAAGGGACTAGCGGGGGCCAAGAGACCCAGTACTTC.

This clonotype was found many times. CDR3 nucleotides: TGCGCCAGCAGCCAGAGAACGGGGAACATCTATGGCTACACCTTC. Translation gives CASSQRTGNIYGYTF. The J gene is TRBJ1-2, the V gene TRBV4-3, with D hard to call. V shed 3 bases and J shed 4 bases, with 15 bases lying between them. The CDR3 covers 15 residues. From germline, CDR1 is LGHNA and CDR2 YSLEER.

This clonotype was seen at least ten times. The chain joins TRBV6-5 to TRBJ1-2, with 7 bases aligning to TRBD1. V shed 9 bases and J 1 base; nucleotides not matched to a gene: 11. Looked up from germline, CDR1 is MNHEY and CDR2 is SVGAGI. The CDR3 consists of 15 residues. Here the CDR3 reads CASSGTANFNYGYTF. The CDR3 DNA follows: TGTGCCAGTTCCGGGACAGCCAACTTTAACTATGGCTACACCTTC.

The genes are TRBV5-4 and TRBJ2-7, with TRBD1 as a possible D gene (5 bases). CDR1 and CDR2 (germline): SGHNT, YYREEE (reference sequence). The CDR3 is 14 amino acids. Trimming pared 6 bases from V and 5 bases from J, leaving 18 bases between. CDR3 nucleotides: TGTGCCAGCAACCCGCAGGGATCCATCCACGAGCAGTACTTC. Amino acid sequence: CASNPQGSIHEQYF. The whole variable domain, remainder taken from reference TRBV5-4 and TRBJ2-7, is ETGVTQSPTHLIKTRGQQVTLRCSSQSGHNTVSWYQQALGQGPQFIFQYYREEENGRGNFPPRFSGLQFPNYSSELNVNALELDDSALYLCASNPQGSIHEQYFGPGTRLTVT.

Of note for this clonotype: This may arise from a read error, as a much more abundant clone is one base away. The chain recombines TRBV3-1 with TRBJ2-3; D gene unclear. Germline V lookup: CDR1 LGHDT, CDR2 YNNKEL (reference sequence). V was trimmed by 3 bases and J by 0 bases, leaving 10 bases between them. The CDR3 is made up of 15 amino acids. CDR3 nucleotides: TGTGCCAGCAGCCAGAATCTAGATAGCACAGATACGCAGTATTTT. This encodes CASSQNLDSTDTQYF.

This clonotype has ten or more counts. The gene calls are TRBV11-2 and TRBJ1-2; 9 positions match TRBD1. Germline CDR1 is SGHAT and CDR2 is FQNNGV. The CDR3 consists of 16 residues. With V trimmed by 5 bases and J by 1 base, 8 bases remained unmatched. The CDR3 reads CASSTNRGPLNYGYTF. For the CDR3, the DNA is TGTGCCAGCAGCACGAACAGGGGGCCCCTTAACTATGGCTACACCTTC. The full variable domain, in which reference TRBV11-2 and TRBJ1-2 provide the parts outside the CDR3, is EAGVAQSPRYKIIEKRQSVAFWCNPISGHATLYWYQQILGQGPKLLIQFQNNGVVDDSQLPKDRFSAERLKGVDSTLKIQPAKLEDSAVYLCASSTNRGPLNYGYTFGSGTRLTVV.

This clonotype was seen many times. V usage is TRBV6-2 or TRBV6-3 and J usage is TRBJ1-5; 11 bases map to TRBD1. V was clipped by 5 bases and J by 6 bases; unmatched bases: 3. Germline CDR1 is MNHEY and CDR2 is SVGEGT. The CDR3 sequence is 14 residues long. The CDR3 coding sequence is TGTGCCAGCAGTGGGACAGGGGGTTTTCAGCCCCAGCATTTT. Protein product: CASSGTGGFQPQHF.

The CDR3 bases are TGTGCCAGCAGCCAGAGACCGGGACAGGGGCGCCACAATGAGCAGTTCTTC. The encoded protein is CASSQRPGQGRHNEQFF. The J gene is TRBJ2-1, the V gene TRBV3-1, with 10 bases fitting TRBD1. Germline V gene sequence: CDR1 LGHDT, CDR2 YNNKEL (reference sequence). This CDR3 is 17 amino acids long. The J segment lost 5 bases and the V segment lost 3 bases, leaving 10 bases of the junction unmatched.

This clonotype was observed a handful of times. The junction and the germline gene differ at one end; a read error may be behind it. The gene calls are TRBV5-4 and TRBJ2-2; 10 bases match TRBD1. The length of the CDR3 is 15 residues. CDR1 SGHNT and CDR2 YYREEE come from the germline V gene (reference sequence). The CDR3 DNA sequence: TGTGCCAGCAGCCTGGGACAGGGGTACACCGGGGAGCTGATTTTT. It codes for CASSLGQGYTGELIF. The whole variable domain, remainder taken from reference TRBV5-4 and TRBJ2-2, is ETGVTQSPTHLIKTRGQQVTLRCSSQSGHNTVSWYQQALGQGPQFIFQYYREEENGRGNFPPRFSGLQFPNYSSELNVNALELDDSALYLCASSLGQGYTGELIFGEGSRLTVL.

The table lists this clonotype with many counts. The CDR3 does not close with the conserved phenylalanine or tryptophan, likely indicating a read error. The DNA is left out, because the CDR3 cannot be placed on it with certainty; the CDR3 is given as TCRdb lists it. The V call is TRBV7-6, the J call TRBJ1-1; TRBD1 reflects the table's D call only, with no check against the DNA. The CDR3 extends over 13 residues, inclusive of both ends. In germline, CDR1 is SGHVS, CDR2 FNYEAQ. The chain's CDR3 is CASSLGNGQGGVL.

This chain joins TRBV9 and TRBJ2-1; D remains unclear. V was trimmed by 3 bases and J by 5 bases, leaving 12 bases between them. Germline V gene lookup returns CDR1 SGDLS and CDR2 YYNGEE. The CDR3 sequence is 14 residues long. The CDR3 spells CASSGGRPDNEQFF. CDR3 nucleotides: TGTGCCAGCAGCGGTGGTCGACCCGACAATGAGCAGTTCTTC.

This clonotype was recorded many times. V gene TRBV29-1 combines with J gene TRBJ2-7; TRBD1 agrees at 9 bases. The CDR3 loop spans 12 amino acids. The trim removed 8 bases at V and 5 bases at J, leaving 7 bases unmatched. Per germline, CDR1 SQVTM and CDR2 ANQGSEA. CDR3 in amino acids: CSITGGGDEQYF. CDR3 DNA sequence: TGCAGCATTACAGGGGGCGGCGACGAGCAGTACTTC.

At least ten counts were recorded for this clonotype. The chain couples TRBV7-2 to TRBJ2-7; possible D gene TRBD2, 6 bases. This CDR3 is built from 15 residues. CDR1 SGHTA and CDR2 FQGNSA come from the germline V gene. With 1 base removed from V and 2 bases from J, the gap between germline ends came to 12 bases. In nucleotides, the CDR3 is TGTGCCAGCAGCTTAGACGTTGGAGGGGCCTACGAGCAGTACTTC. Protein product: CASSLDVGGAYEQYF. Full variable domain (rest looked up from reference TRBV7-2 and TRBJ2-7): GAGVSQSPSNKVTEKGKDVELRCDPISGHTALYWYRQSLGQGLEFLIYFQGNSAPDKSGLPSDRFSAERTGGSVSTLTIQRTQQEDSAVYLCASSLDVGGAYEQYFGPGTRLTVT.

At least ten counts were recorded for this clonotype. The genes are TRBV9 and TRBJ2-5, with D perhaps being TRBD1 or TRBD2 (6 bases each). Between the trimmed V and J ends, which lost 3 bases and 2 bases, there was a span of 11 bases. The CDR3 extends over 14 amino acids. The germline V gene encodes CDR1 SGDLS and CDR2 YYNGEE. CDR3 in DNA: TGTGCCAGCAGCGCGAGGGGGGAACAAGAGACCCAGTACTTC. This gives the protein CASSARGEQETQYF.

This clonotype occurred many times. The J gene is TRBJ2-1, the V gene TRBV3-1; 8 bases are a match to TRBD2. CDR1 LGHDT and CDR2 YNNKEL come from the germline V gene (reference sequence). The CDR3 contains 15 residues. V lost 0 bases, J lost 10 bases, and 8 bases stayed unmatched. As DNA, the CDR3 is TGTGCCAGCAGCCAAGATGCCGGGGGGGCCCCCGAGCAGTTCTTC. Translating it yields CASSQDAGGAPEQFF.

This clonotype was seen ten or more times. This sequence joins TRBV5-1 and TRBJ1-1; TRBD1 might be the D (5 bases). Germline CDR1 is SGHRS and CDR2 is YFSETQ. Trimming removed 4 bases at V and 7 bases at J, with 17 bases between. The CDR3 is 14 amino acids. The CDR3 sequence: CASSGGAWNGEAFF. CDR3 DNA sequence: TGCGCCAGCAGCGGGGGAGCCTGGAATGGTGAAGCTTTCTTT.

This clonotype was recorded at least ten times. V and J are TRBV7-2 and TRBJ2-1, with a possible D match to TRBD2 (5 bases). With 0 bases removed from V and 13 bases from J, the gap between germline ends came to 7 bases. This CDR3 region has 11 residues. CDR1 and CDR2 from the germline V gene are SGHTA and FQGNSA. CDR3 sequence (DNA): TGTGCCAGCAGCTTAGCAGCGGCTCAGTTCTTC. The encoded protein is CASSLAAAQFF.

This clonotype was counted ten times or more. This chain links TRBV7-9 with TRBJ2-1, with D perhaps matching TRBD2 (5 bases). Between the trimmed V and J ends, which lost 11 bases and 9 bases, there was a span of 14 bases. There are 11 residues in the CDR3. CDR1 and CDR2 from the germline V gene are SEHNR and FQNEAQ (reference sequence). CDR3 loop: CAPGEWGEQFF. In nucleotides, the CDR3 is TGTGCCCCCGGGGAATGGGGTGAGCAGTTCTTC.

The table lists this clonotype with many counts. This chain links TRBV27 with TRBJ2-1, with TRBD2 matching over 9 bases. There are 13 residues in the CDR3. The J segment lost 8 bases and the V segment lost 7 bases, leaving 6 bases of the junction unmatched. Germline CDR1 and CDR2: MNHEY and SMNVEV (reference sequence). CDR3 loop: CASNPSGGHEQFF. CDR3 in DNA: TGTGCCAGCAACCCCAGCGGGGGGCATGAGCAGTTCTTC.

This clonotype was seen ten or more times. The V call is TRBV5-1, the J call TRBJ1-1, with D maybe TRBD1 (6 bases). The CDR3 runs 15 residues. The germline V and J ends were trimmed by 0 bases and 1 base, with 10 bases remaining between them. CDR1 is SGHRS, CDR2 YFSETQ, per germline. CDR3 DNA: TGCGCCAGCAGCTTGGCGGACAGCCCGAACACTGAAGCTTTCTTT. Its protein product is CASSLADSPNTEAFF. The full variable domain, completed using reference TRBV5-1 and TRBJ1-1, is KAGVTQTPRYLIKTRGQQVTLSCSPISGHRSVSWYQQTPGQGLQFLFEYFSETQRNKGNFPGRFSGRQFSNSRSEMNVSTLELGDSALYLCASSLADSPNTEAFFGQGTRLTVV.

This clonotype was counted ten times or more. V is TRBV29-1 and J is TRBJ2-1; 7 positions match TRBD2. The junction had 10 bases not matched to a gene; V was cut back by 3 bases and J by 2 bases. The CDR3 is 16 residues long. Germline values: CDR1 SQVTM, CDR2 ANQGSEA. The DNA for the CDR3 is TGCAGCGTTGAGGGAGGGGCCAATCTCCCCTACAATGAGCAGTTCTTC. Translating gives CSVEGGANLPYNEQFF.

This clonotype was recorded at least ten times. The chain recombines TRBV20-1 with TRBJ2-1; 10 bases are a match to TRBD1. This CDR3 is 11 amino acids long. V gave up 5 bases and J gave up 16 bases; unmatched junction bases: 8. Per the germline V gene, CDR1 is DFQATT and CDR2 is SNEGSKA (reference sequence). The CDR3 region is CSALIRDRGFF. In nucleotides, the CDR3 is TGCAGTGCTCTAATCCGGGACAGGGGTTTCTTC.

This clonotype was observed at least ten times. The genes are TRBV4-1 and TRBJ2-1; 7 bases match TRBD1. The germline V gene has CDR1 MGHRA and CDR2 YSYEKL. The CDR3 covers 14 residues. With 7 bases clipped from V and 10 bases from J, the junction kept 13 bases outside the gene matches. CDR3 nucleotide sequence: TGCGCCAGCACCCTACGAGGGGGCTCAAGAGAGCAGTTCTTC. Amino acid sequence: CASTLRGGSREQFF.

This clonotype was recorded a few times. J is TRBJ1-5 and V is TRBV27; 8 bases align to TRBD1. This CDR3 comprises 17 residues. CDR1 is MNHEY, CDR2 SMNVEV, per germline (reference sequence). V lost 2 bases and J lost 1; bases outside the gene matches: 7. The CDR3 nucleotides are TGTGCCAGCAGTTTAGGACAGGGCTTGGCGAGCAATCAGCCCCAGCATTTT. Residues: CASSLGQGLASNQPQHF.

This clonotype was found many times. The DNA of the CDR3 is TGCAGCGTTGTGACAGGGGAGACCCAGTACTTC. Amino acid sequence: CSVVTGETQYF. This chain links TRBV29-1 with TRBJ2-5; 7 bases are a match to TRBD1. This CDR3 has 11 residues. Germline values: CDR1 SQVTM, CDR2 ANQGSEA. Germline trimming cut 4 bases from V and 5 bases from J; bases unmatched to any gene: 1.

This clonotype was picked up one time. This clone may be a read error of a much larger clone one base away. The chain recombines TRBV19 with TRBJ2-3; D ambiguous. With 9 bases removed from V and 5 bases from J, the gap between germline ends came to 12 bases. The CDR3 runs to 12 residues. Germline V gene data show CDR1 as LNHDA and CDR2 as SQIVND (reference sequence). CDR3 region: CASGKARDTQYF. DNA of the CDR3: TGTGCCAGCGGAAAGGCGCGAGATACGCAGTATTTT. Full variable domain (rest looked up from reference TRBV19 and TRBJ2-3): DGGITQSPKYLFRKEGQNVTLSCEQNLNHDAMYWYRQDPGQGLRLIYYSQIVNDFQKGDIAEGYSVSREKKESFPLTVTSAQKNPTAFYLCASGKARDTQYFGPGTRLTVL.

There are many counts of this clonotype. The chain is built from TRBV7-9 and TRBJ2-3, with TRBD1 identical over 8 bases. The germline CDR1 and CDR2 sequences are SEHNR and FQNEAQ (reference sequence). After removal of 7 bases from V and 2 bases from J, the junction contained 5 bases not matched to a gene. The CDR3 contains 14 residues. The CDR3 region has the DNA TGTGCCAGCAACCGGGACAGGAACACAGATACGCAGTATTTT. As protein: CASNRDRNTDTQYF.

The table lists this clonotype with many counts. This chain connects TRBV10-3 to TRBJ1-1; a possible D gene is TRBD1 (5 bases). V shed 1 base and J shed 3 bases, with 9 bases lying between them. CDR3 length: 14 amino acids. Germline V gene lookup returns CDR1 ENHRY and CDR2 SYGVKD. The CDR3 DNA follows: TGTGCCATCAGTGAGTTGTCAGGGTACACTGAAGCTTTCTTT. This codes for CAISELSGYTEAFF.

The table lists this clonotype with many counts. The CDR3 DNA reads TGTGCCACCAGCAGAGTAGGGGATCGCGGCTACACCTTC. Amino acids: CATSRVGDRGYTF. This chain joins TRBV15 and TRBJ1-2, with a possible D match to TRBD1 (5 bases). Deletions cut 1 base from V and 8 bases from J, with 11 bases between. This CDR3 comprises 13 residues. Looked up from germline, CDR1 is LNHNV and CDR2 is YYDKDF (reference sequence).

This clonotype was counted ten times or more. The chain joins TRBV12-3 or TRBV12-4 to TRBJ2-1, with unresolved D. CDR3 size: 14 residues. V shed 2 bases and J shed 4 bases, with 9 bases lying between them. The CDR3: CASSLRKLYNEQFF. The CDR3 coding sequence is TGTGCCAGCAGTTTAAGGAAACTTTACAATGAGCAGTTCTTC.